One TCR beta chain is described in this entry. The antigen remains undetermined. Other DNA sequences in the sample encode the same CDR3. The CDR3 has 14 amino acids. The germline V gene has CDR1 SEHNR and CDR2 FQNEAQ (reference sequence). V lost 5 bases to trimming and J lost 5 bases; unmatched junction nucleotides: 5. The split of CD4+ cells yielded CD45RA+ naive and CD45RA-negative memory subsets. This sample was included in a study of shared clonotypes between healthy human individuals. Study at large: Each donor had three CD4 naive, three CD4 memory, two CD8 naive and one CD8 memory plate.

Deep-level settings were used for running the assay. Sequencing used immunoSEQ multiplex PCR; TCRdb keeps in-frame clones, though not all of them. The sample has over a million clones, about 80% seen once. Broader study findings: On the whole, naive subsets had larger estimated richness than memory subsets had.

This rearrangement joins TRBV7-9 to TRBJ1-4, with TRBD1 matching over 7 bases. Sequencing input: memory CD4+ T cells from PBMCs. Subset defined: CD45RA-negative fraction. This clonotype was obtained from a man younger than 35 in good health. Some clones in this sample may be carry-over from other donors' samples. DNA of the CDR3: TGTGCCAGCAGCCCAGGACAGGAAAATGAAAAACTGTTTTTT. Protein product: CASSPGQENEKLFF.